One and the same sample provided the 21 T cell receptor delta chains below, sequenced in a study of γδ T cells in repeated Plasmodium falciparum infection. Vgamma9/Vdelta2+ and Vdelta2-negative gammadelta T cells were flow-sorted from PBMC for bulk sequencing. TCRdb applied CATT to the multiplex PCR reads for clone calling. The table has 70,000 to 95,000 delta-chain clones, roughly 1.4% seen once; the top ten hold around 8.1%. Specimen: gamma-delta T cells from blood. Receptor source: a pool of human donors (malaria-infected and uninfected, not separated).

This clone has a handful of counts. The protein recorded in TCRdb matches a much larger clone and deviates from this DNA's translation at residue 5, suggesting a read error; the protein here is obtained by translating the DNA. The CDR3 here is CACTTRTVGDTLPSFRIWDTRQMFF. The CDR3 coding sequence is TGTGCCTGTACAACCCGTACGGTCGGGGATACCCTTCCTTCCTTCCGTATCTGGGACACCCGACAGATGTTTTTC. The rearrangement uses TRDV2 and TRDJ3; possible D gene TRDD3, 8 bases. In the absence of a J gene in TCRdb, the DNA was matched to germline to assign it here. Trimming took 6 bases from V and 3 from J, leaving 41 bases between them. The CDR3 runs to 25 residues. Germline V lookup: CDR1 GEAIGNYY, CDR2 EKD.

The sample holds many counts of this clone. This chain links TRDV1 with TRDJ1; 8 positions agree with TRDD3. TCRdb supplies no J gene; here it was assigned by aligning the nucleotide sequence to germline. The CDR3 sequence is 20 residues long. Per the germline V gene, CDR1 is TSWWSYY and CDR2 is QGS. J was trimmed by 2 bases and V by 4 bases; bases with no gene match: 21. CDR3 in amino acids: CALGAPLSGTGGLRTDKLIF. For the CDR3, the DNA is TGTGCTCTTGGGGCTCCCCTATCCGGGACTGGGGGCCTAAGGACCGATAAACTCATCTTT.

This clone was seen more than once but under ten times. This likely stems from a read error, as it lies one base from a far larger clone. Other DNA sequences in this sample translate to the same CDR3. The chain joins TRDV2 to TRDJ1, with 9 bases identical to TRDD3. This CDR3 has 19 amino acids. The ends lost 1 base at V and 0 bases at J; junction bases unmatched: 14. Germline V gene sequence: CDR1 GEAIGNYY, CDR2 EKD. CDR3 in DNA: TGTGCCTGTGACACTCTGAAACTGGGGGACGCCACGTACACCGATAAACTCATCTTT. It specifies CACDTLKLGDATYTDKLIF.

The sample holds a few counts of this clone. TCRdb's entry gives the protein of a much larger clone, which mismatches this DNA's translation at residue 13, likely from a read error; the protein reported here is translated from the DNA. The genes are TRDV1 and TRDJ1, with D maybe TRDD3 (6 bases). Matching the DNA to germline supplied the J gene, which TCRdb does not give. This CDR3 comprises 16 residues. The germline gives CDR1 TSWWSYY, CDR2 QGS. In nucleotides, the CDR3 is TGTGCTCTTGGGGAACTCCTACTGGGTGCTAGCGATAGACTCATCTTT. Protein: CALGELLLGASDRLIF.

Ten or more counts support this clone. CDR3 DNA: TGTGCTCTTGGGGAATCGCCCCACGGATATTCGACAGCACAACTCTTCTTT. It is translated as CALGESPHGYSTAQLFF. V and J are TRDV1 and TRDJ2; possibly TRDD3 for D (5 bases). This CDR3 is 17 amino acids long. Germline CDR1 TSWWSYY, CDR2 QGS. The V end lost 2 bases, the J end lost 4 bases, and 17 bases lay between the germline ends.

This clone turned up a few times. The protein held in TCRdb is that of a much larger clone and does not match this DNA's translation at residue 5, likely because of a read error; the protein shown is translated from the DNA. This chain joins TRDV1 and TRDJ1; maybe TRDD2 (5 bases). Trimming stripped 4 bases from V and 0 bases from J, with 21 bases between. Per the germline V gene, CDR1 is TSWWSYY and CDR2 is QGS. The CDR3 extends over 18 amino acids. The CDR3 DNA reads as TGTGCTCTTGGGGGACTCTTCCGCCGACCACTGTACACCGATAAACTCATCTTT. It specifies CALGGLFRRPLYTDKLIF.

The table lists this clone with a few counts. A far larger clone is one base from this, pointing to a likely read error. The same CDR3 arises from other DNA sequences in this sample as well. The chain is built from TRDV2 and TRDJ1, with D maybe TRDD3 (6 bases). V was pared by 2 bases and J by 0 bases, with 15 bases between. CDR3 length equals 16 residues. The germline V gene encodes CDR1 GEAIGNYY and CDR2 EKD. The CDR3 protein is CACDKLGEQYTDKLIF. The CDR3 DNA is TGTGCCTGTGACAAACTGGGAGAGCAATACACCGATAAACTCATCTTT.

Comments on this clone: The protein held in TCRdb is that of a much larger clone and does not match this DNA's translation at residue 3, likely because of a read error; the protein shown is translated from the DNA. V gene TRDV2 combines with J gene TRDJ1; 8 bases line up with TRDD3. The J gene was not available in TCRdb and was assigned here by matching the DNA to germline segments. Per the germline V gene, CDR1 is GEAIGNYY and CDR2 is EKD. The CDR3 totals 22 residues. The CDR3 protein is CARDTVLVTGGFPLGYTDKLIF. The CDR3 DNA reads TGTGCCCGTGACACCGTACTAGTAACTGGGGGTTTTCCTCTGGGCTACACCGATAAACTCATCTTT.

This clone was observed a handful of times. This DNA translates differently at residue 20 from the TCRdb protein, which is that of a much larger clone; a read error is likely, and the protein shown is the DNA's own translation. For the V gene the call is TRDV1; the J gene has no call; the DNA was not used to check the table's D call, TRDD3. The CDR3 spans 22 residues. The V gene's germline CDR1 is TSWWSYY and CDR2 QGS. The CDR3, as DNA: TGTGCTCTTGGGGAATGGCTCCCAACCCCTGGGGGATTTAGGGGAGACACCGATAAACCCATCTTT. This gives the protein CALGEWLPTPGGFRGDTDKPIF.

Concerning this clone: This likely stems from a read error, as it lies one base from a far larger clone. The sample has other DNA sequences that encode this CDR3 too. The J gene is TRDJ1, the V gene TRDV1, with TRDD3 matching over 8 bases. As TCRdb names no J gene, one was assigned here on the basis of a DNA match to germline. This CDR3 contains 15 residues. The J segment lost 10 bases and the V segment lost 0 bases, leaving 10 bases of the junction unmatched. In germline, CDR1 is TSWWSYY, CDR2 QGS. This CDR3 reads CALGELPRHWGILIF. In nucleotides, the CDR3 is TGTGCTCTTGGGGAACTACCCCGTCATTGGGGGATACTCATCTTT.

This clone was picked up many times. The DNA for the CDR3 is TGTGCTCTTGGGGAACTAGTGCCTACTACGGGGGATACGCAAGCCGATAAACTCATCTTT. It translates to CALGELVPTTGDTQADKLIF. This chain joins TRDV1 and TRDJ1; 10 nucleotides match TRDD3. Germline-derived CDR1 and CDR2 are TSWWSYY and QGS. CDR3 length equals 20 residues. The ends lost 0 bases at V and 3 bases at J; junction bases unmatched: 16.

This clone was counted between two and nine times. This DNA translates differently at residue 12 from the TCRdb protein, which is that of a much larger clone; a read error is likely, and the protein shown is the DNA's own translation. This sequence joins TRDV1 and TRDJ1; D possibly corresponds to TRDD2 (5 bases). Here the J gene came from matching the DNA to germline, since TCRdb omits it. The V gene's germline CDR1 is TSWWSYY and CDR2 QGS. The CDR3 consists of 21 residues. Trimming took off 0 bases at V and 0 bases at J, with 26 bases between the two ends. The CDR3 nucleotides read TGTGCTCTTGGGGAACTCAAACCTTGCCGATTGGTCCTAAAGTACACCGATAAACTCATCTTT. It encodes CALGELKPCRLVLKYTDKLIF.

The rearrangement uses TRDV2 and TRDJ1; 13 nucleotides line up with TRDD3. TCRdb lists no J gene, so it was determined here by aligning the DNA to germline. Germline lookup yields CDR1 GEAIGNYY and CDR2 EKD. The CDR3 runs 16 residues. V shed 3 bases, J shed 9 bases, and the junction held 12 bases outside the gene matches. CDR3 protein: CACDSLLGDTRKELIF. Written as DNA, the CDR3 is TGTGCCTGTGACTCATTACTGGGGGATACGCGAAAAGAACTCATCTTT.

The table lists this clone with a few counts. This DNA translates differently at residue 6 from the TCRdb protein, which is that of a much larger clone; a read error is likely, and the protein shown is the DNA's own translation. The chain is built from TRDV2 and TRDJ1; 11 bases align to TRDD3. TCRdb lists no J gene, so it was determined here by aligning the DNA to germline. J gave up 0 bases and V 3 bases, and 8 bases lay outside the gene matches. Per the germline V gene, CDR1 is GEAIGNYY and CDR2 is EKD. This CDR3 is 17 amino acids long. In DNA, the CDR3 is TGTGCCTGTGACTCCTCACTGGGGGATAAGAACACCGATAAACTCATCTTT. This sequence encodes CACDSSLGDKNTDKLIF.

There are a few counts of this clone. The likely explanation is a read error, given a far larger clone one base away. Distinct nucleotide sequences in the sample also encode this CDR3. The V gene is TRDV1, the J gene TRDJ2, with no clear D. Because TCRdb records no J gene, it was assigned here through a match of the DNA to germline. The CDR3 is 19 amino acids. The V and J ends lost 2 bases and 4 bases respectively, with 23 bases between them. Germline loops: CDR1 TSWWSYY, CDR2 QGS. CDR3: CALGESVILRVKRTAQLFF. CDR3 bases: TGTGCTCTTGGGGAATCGGTAATCCTTAGAGTGAAGAGGACAGCACAACTCTTCTTT.

Notes on this clone: A read error is likely here: a far larger clone is one base away. The identical CDR3 is also encoded by other nucleotide sequences in the sample. The CDR3 is CACDDGGPTAQLFF. DNA of the CDR3: TGTGCCTGTGACGATGGGGGGCCGACAGCACAACTCTTTTTT. The V gene is TRDV2, but the J gene lacks a call. CDR1 GEAIGNYY and CDR2 EKD come from the germline V gene. The CDR3 sequence is 14 residues long.

In this sample, this clone turned up a few times. TCRdb lists the protein of a much larger clone for this DNA, which differs at residue 4, so this is likely a read error; the protein given here is translated from the DNA itself. The chain has TRDV1 and TRDJ1; maybe TRDD3 (6 bases). The J gene, not given by TCRdb, was assigned here from a germline match of the nucleotide sequence. Germline V CDR1 and CDR2: TSWWSYY, QGS. The CDR3 has 20 residues. For the CDR3, the DNA is TGTGCTCTTTGGGAACCAGCTAACGTCCTCCACATACTGGGTCCCGATAAACTCATCTTT. The encoded protein is CALWEPANVLHILGPDKLIF.

This clone appeared a few times. TCRdb shows a much larger clone's protein in place of this DNA's translation, and the two differ at residue 8, likely through a read error; the protein shown is translated from the DNA. J is TRDJ1 and V is TRDV2; TRDD3 aligns across 11 bases. Here the J gene was assigned by germline matching of the DNA, as TCRdb has none. In germline, CDR1 is GEAIGNYY, CDR2 EKD. CDR3 size: 22 residues. V gave up 2 bases and J gave up 1 base; unmatched junction bases: 23. CDR3 region: CACDIGGPYNQLGDKTTDKLIF. CDR3 nucleotides: TGTGCCTGTGACATTGGGGGCCCCTACAATCAACTGGGGGATAAGACCACCGATAAACTCATCTTT.

Of note for this clone: A far larger clone is one nucleotide away, so this likely arose from a read error. Other DNA sequences in this specimen translate into the identical CDR3. The chain uses TRDV2 and TRDJ1, with 12 bases lining up with TRDD3. TCRdb supplies no J gene; here it was assigned by aligning the nucleotide sequence to germline. This CDR3 spans 17 amino acids. Germline V gene sequence: CDR1 GEAIGNYY, CDR2 EKD. The CDR3 loop reads CACDTGTGGYRADKLIF. CDR3 sequence (DNA): TGCGCCTGTGACACGGGTACTGGGGGATACAGGGCCGATAAACTCATCTTT.

This clone was recorded a few times. The TCRdb protein comes from a much larger clone and disagrees with this DNA's translation at residue 4, likely due to a read error; the protein given here is derived from the DNA. CDR3: CALEELRPYGGIRNHALEKLIF. The CDR3 nucleotides read TGTGCTCTTGAGGAACTAAGGCCCTACGGGGGGATACGGAACCACGCCCTCGAAAAACTCATCTTT. V gene TRDV1 combines with J gene TRDJ1, with TRDD3 matching 10 bases. This CDR3 has 22 residues. Germline-derived CDR1 and CDR2 are TSWWSYY and QGS.

This clone was observed a few times. The likely explanation is a read error, given a far larger clone one base away. Additional DNA sequences in this sample encode the identical CDR3. The DNA for the CDR3 is TGTGCCTGTGACACCGGTCTCCCTGATAAACTCATCTTC. Translating it yields CACDTGLPDKLIF. No J gene was assigned, while the V gene was called as TRDV2. Germline V gene lookup returns CDR1 GEAIGNYY and CDR2 EKD. The CDR3 is 13 amino acids.